This T cell receptor (beta chain) was documented in a study of blood T cells in healthy people across ages. The study, taken as a whole, reports: While age rose, TCR beta diversity per million T cells dropped in a roughly linear way.

A second about 6 to 11 cycle PCR used barcoded and J-beta primers. MiXCR, applied by TCRdb to the 5' RACE reads, yields one record per CDR3 protein. Of 750,000 to 950,000 distinct CDR3 sequences listed, about 29% are singletons. The table lists this clonotype with a few counts. Antigen specificity is unknown. V shed 6 bases and J 8 bases; nucleotides not matched to a gene: 5. The CDR3 runs 12 residues. Germline lookup yields CDR1 DFQATT and CDR2 SNEGSKA (reference sequence). There were healthy Caucasian individuals from Russia, aged 6 to 90, serving as donors. Another study also made use of these data, one on T cells of mothers and their children.

The specimen sequenced was blood. The TCR was taken from a woman aged 40-49 years in good health. J is TRBJ1-2 and V is TRBV20-1, with 11 positions matching TRBD1. DNA of the CDR3: TGCAGTGCCTCGGACAGGGGGCAGGGCTACACCTTC. Translating gives CSASDRGQGYTF.